Presented here are 22 T cell receptor beta chains from one specimen sequenced in a study of blood T cells in healthy people across ages. A second PCR, run for about 7 to 11 cycles, used a sample-barcoded 5' primer plus a J-beta primer mix. MiXCR, applied by TCRdb to the 5' RACE reads, yields one record per CDR3 protein. This sample has roughly 2 million distinct CDR3 sequences; about 50% occur once, and the top ten carry roughly 2.1%. Sequencing used blood. These receptors were obtained from a woman aged 40 to 55 in good health.

This clonotype was observed a few times. This sequence joins TRBV6-2 or TRBV6-3 and TRBJ2-3, with 8 nucleotides matching TRBD2. V lost 6 bases, J lost 4 bases, and 6 bases stayed unmatched. There are 14 residues in the CDR3. From germline, CDR1 is MNHEY and CDR2 SVGEGT. CDR3 protein: CASSPTSEADTQYF. CDR3 DNA sequence: TGTGCCAGCAGCCCGACTAGCGAGGCAGATACGCAGTATTTT.

The table lists this clonotype with a few counts. The chain joins TRBV9 to TRBJ2-5; D might be TRBD1 (5 bases). Germline V gene sequence: CDR1 SGDLS, CDR2 YYNGEE. V was cut by 0 bases and J by 2 bases, with 11 bases left in between. This CDR3 contains 15 residues. CDR3 loop: CASSVGDSLQETQYF. CDR3 coding DNA: TGTGCCAGCAGCGTAGGTGACAGCCTTCAAGAGACCCAGTACTTC.

About this clonotype itself: A junction end diverges from the germline sequence, so it may reflect a read error. CDR3 bases: TGCAGCGTATGGGTCAGGGATAGCAATCAGCCCCGGCATTTT. Protein: CSVWVRDSNQPRHF. The rearrangement links TRBV29-1 to TRBJ1-5; TRBD1 might be the D (5 bases). This CDR3 contains 14 residues. Looked up from germline, CDR1 is SQVTM and CDR2 is ANQGSEA.

This clonotype was recorded a few times. The V and J genes are TRBV28 and TRBJ2-4; TRBD2 matches 7 bases. Judging by the DNA end, TRBJ2-7 fits better; the J call may be wrong. The CDR3 consists of 14 residues. CDR1 is MDHEN and CDR2 is SYDVKM in the germline V gene. The CDR3 nucleotides read TGTGCCAGCAGTTTACTAGCGGATTTCTACGAGCAGTACTTC. It codes for CASSLLADFYEQYF.

This chain links TRBV6-2 or TRBV6-3 with TRBJ1-6, with 8 nucleotides matching TRBD1. Germline values: CDR1 MNHEY, CDR2 SVGEGT. With V trimmed by 6 bases and J by 8 bases, 6 bases remained unmatched. CDR3 size: 14 residues. Written as DNA, the CDR3 is TGTGCCAGCAGAGGACAGGGCGAGTATTCACCCCTCCACTTT. It encodes CASRGQGEYSPLHF.

The gene calls are TRBV24-1 and TRBJ2-3; D possibly corresponds to TRBD1 (5 bases). CDR1 is KGHDR, CDR2 SFDVKD, per germline. Trimming took off 4 bases at V and 4 bases at J, with 11 bases between the two ends. This CDR3 contains 14 residues. CDR3 protein: CATSDPGSSDTQYF. The CDR3 region has the DNA TGTGCCACCAGTGACCCAGGGTCATCAGATACGCAGTATTTT.

This clonotype has a handful of counts. V gene TRBV27 combines with J gene TRBJ2-7; D is unclear. CDR1 is MNHEY and CDR2 is SMNVEV in the germline V gene (reference sequence). CDR3 length equals 16 residues. The germline V and J ends were trimmed by 7 bases and 3 bases, with 22 bases remaining between them. CDR3 bases: TGTGCCAGCACCCCTTCCATGGCCATCCACAACTACGAGCAGTACTTC. Translated, it gives CASTPSMAIHNYEQYF.

This clonotype appeared a few times. This rearrangement joins TRBV27 to TRBJ2-5, with D possibly being TRBD1 (7 bases). This CDR3 is 16 amino acids long. Germline-derived CDR1 and CDR2 are MNHEY and SMNVEV (reference sequence). With 5 bases removed from V and 5 bases from J, the gap between germline ends came to 21 bases. CDR3 loop: CASSTGVHREVETQYF. In DNA form, the CDR3 reads TGTGCCAGCAGTACAGGGGTTCATAGGGAGGTGGAGACCCAGTACTTC.

V usage is TRBV4-3 and J usage is TRBJ2-7; maybe TRBD1 (6 bases). V was clipped by 3 bases and J by 6 bases, with 12 bases between them. The CDR3 consists of 13 residues. CDR1 is LGHNA and CDR2 is YSLEER in the germline V gene. DNA of the CDR3: TGCGCCAGCAGCCAGTCAGGGGTCCCCGAGCAGTACTTC. This gives the protein CASSQSGVPEQYF.

This clonotype has just one count. The rearrangement joins TRBV20-1 to TRBJ2-3, with 9 bases that match TRBD2. The CDR3 has 17 amino acids. The germline V gene encodes CDR1 DFQATT and CDR2 SNEGSKA (reference sequence). Germline trimming cut 3 bases from V and 6 bases from J; bases unmatched to any gene: 16. Here the CDR3 DNA reads TGCAGTGCTAGCGGCGCCGGCGGGGGGGCTTATGGGGATACGCAGTATTTT. Its protein is CSASGAGGGAYGDTQYF.

The V call is TRBV12-3 or TRBV12-4, the J call TRBJ2-7; the D call may be TRBD1 or TRBD2 (6 bases each). The DNA end favors TRBJ2-5, so the J call may be wrong. This CDR3 has 14 amino acids. CDR3 DNA: TGTGCCAGCATTCTCCGGGGGCCCGAGGAGACCCAGTACTTC. Protein product: CASILRGPEETQYF.

This clonotype was seen a few times. The chain is built from TRBV4-2 and TRBJ2-1; 8 bases are a match to TRBD2. The CDR3 loop spans 17 amino acids. J was trimmed by 0 bases and V by 6 bases; bases with no gene match: 10. Germline V CDR1 and CDR2: LGHNA, YNFKEQ. The DNA of the CDR3 is TGTGCCAGCAGTCCAAGGCCGGGGGGGATCTCCTACAATGAGCAGTTCTTC. Its translation is CASSPRPGGISYNEQFF.

This clonotype was seen only a few times. V gene TRBV12-3 or TRBV12-4 combines with J gene TRBJ2-7; 8 bases are a match to TRBD2. V lost 5 bases to trimming and J lost 2 bases; unmatched junction nucleotides: 11. This CDR3 has 16 residues. The CDR3 DNA sequence: TGTGCCAGCAGTCCCAGCCGCGGGGGGTATACCTACGAGCAGTACTTC. Translation: CASSPSRGGYTYEQYF.

There are a few counts of this clonotype. The chain has TRBV7-9 and TRBJ2-7; the D gene is possibly TRBD1 (7 bases). The end of the DNA aligns better with TRBJ2-5, so the J call may be wrong. The CDR3 consists of 14 residues. Looked up from germline, CDR1 is SEHNR and CDR2 is FQNEAQ (reference sequence). The CDR3 region is CASSYATGRETQYF. The CDR3 nucleotides are TGTGCCAGCAGCTACGCGACAGGGAGGGAGACCCAGTACTTC.

The chain carries TRBV6-2 or TRBV6-3 and TRBJ2-1, with D unresolved. This CDR3 region has 14 residues. V shed 3 bases and J shed 4 bases, with 10 bases lying between them. The V gene's germline CDR1 is MNHEY and CDR2 SVGEGT. CDR3 region: CASSYGLEYNEQFF. Written as DNA, the CDR3 is TGTGCCAGCAGTTATGGGCTAGAGTACAATGAGCAGTTCTTC.

This clonotype has only a few counts. CDR3 amino acids: CASSLPGTDNSPLHF. CDR3 DNA: TGCGCCAGCAGCTTACCAGGGACGGATAATTCACCCCTCCACTTT. The V gene is TRBV5-1, the J gene TRBJ1-6; weak D call: TRBD1 (5 bases). CDR1 SGHRS and CDR2 YFSETQ come from the germline V gene. This CDR3 is 15 amino acids long. Trimming shortened V by 2 bases and J by 5 bases, and 11 bases separated the two germline ends.

The chain links TRBV15 to TRBJ2-3; possibly TRBD2 for D (5 bases). CDR3 length equals 15 residues. Trimming stripped 3 bases from V and 2 bases from J, with 12 bases between. Germline V gene sequence: CDR1 LNHNV, CDR2 YYDKDF (reference sequence). In DNA form, the CDR3 reads TGTGCCACCAGCAGGAGCCGACTACCCACAGATACGCAGTATTTT. Its protein is CATSRSRLPTDTQYF. Drawing the rest from reference TRBV15 and TRBJ2-3, the complete variable domain is DAMVIQNPRYQVTQFGKPVTLSCSQTLNHNVMYWYQQKSSQAPKLLFHYYDKDFNNEADTPDNFQSRRPNTSFCFLDIRSPGLGDTAMYLCATSRSRLPTDTQYFGPGTRLTVL.

CDR3 in amino acids: CASSLDRTNGYTF. CDR3 in DNA: TGTGCCAGCAGTTTAGACAGGACAAATGGCTACACCTTC. The V gene is TRBV27, the J gene TRBJ1-2; a weak D match, TRBD1 (6 bases). The CDR3 sequence is 13 residues long. Germline-derived CDR1 and CDR2 are MNHEY and SMNVEV (reference sequence). Deletions cut 2 bases from V and 6 bases from J, with 10 bases between.

This clonotype has just a few counts. The chain joins TRBV28 to TRBJ2-6; D unresolved. V was pared by 5 bases and J by 2 bases, with 13 bases between. Germline V gives CDR1 MDHEN, CDR2 SYDVKM. The CDR3 runs to 16 residues. The CDR3 spells CASSPNLGTGANVLTF. The DNA for the CDR3 is TGTGCCAGCAGTCCAAATTTAGGGACTGGGGCCAACGTCCTGACTTTC.

In its sample, this clonotype was seen a few times. This rearrangement joins TRBV9 to TRBJ2-7; D unresolved. The length of the CDR3 is 14 residues. Between the trimmed V and J ends, which lost 2 bases and 2 bases, there was a span of 11 bases. CDR1 is SGDLS, CDR2 YYNGEE, per germline. CDR3 sequence (DNA): TGTGCCAGCAGCGTCGGCCAGGCCGCCTACGAGCAGTACTTC. Amino acid sequence: CASSVGQAAYEQYF.

This clonotype was observed a handful of times. The genes are TRBV4-2 and TRBJ2-1; 8 nucleotides match TRBD2. The CDR3 covers 13 residues. Per germline, CDR1 LGHNA and CDR2 YNFKEQ. V dropped 3 bases and J dropped 9; count of bases not matched to a gene: 4. CDR3 nucleotides: TGTGCCAGCAGCCAGGGAGCGGGGGTTGAGCAGTTCTTC. It is translated as CASSQGAGVEQFF.

The chain employs TRBV7-8 and TRBJ2-3; 9 nucleotides line up with TRBD1. Per the germline V gene, CDR1 is SGHVS and CDR2 is FQNEAQ. This CDR3 spans 18 amino acids. J gave up 1 base and V 3 bases, and 11 bases lay outside the gene matches. The CDR3: CASSFETGGIGRTDTQYF. DNA for the CDR3: TGTGCCAGCAGCTTCGAGACAGGGGGAATAGGCCGCACAGATACGCAGTATTTT.